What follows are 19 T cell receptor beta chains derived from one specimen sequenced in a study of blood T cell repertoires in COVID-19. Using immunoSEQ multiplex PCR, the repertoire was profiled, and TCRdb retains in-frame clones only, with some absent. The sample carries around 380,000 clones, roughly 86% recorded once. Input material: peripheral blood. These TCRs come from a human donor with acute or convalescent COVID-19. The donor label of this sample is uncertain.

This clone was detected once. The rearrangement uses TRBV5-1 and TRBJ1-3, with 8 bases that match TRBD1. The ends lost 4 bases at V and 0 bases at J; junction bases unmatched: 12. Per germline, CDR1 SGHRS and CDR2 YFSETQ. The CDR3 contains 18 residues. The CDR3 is CASSRTGISSSSGNTIYF. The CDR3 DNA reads TGCGCCAGCAGCAGGACAGGGATTAGTAGTTCCTCTGGAAACACCATATATTTT.

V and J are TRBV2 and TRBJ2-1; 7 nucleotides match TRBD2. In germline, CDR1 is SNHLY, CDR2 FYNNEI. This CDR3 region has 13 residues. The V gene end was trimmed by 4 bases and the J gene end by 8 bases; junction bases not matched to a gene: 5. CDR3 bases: TGTGCCAGCAGTGCGGGGGGAAGGTATGAGCAGTTCTTC. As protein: CASSAGGRYEQFF.

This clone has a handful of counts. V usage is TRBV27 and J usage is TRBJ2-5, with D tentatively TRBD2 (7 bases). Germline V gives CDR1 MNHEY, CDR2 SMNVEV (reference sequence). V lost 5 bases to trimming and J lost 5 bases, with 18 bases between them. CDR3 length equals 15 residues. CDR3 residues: CASSALGGQWETQYF. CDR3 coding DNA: TGTGCCAGCAGTGCCCTGGGGGGGCAGTGGGAGACCCAGTACTTC.

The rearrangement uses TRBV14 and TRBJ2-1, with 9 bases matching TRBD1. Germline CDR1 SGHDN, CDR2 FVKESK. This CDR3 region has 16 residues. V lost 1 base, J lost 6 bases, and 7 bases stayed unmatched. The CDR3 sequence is CASSQGLGQGINEQFF. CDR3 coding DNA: TGTGCCAGCAGCCAAGGTTTAGGACAGGGGATCAATGAGCAGTTCTTC.

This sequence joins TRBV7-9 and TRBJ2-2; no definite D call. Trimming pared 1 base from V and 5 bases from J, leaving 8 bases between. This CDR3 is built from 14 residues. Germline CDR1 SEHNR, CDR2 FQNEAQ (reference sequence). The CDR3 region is CASSLELQTGELFF. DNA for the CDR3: TGTGCCAGCAGCTTAGAGTTGCAGACCGGGGAGCTGTTTTTT.

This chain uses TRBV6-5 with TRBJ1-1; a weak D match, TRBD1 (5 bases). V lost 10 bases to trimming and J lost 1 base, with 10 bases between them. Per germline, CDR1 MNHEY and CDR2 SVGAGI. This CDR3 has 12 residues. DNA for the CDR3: TGTGCCACCAATACAGGGAACACTGAAGCTTTCTTT. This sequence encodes CATNTGNTEAFF.

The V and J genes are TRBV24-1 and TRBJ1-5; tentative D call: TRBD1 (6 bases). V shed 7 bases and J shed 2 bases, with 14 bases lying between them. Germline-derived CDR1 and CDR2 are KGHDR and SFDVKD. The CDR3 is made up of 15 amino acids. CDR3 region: CATSRRGSGNQPQHF. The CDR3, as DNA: TGTGCCACCAGCCGCAGGGGTAGTGGCAATCAGCCCCAGCATTTT.

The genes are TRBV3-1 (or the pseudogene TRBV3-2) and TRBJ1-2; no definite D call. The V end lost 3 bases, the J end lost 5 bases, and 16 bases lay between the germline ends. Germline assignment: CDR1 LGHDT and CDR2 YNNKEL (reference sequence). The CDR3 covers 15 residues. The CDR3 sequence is CASSQISVQLYGYTF. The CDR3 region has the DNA TGTGCCAGCAGCCAGATCTCGGTCCAACTTTATGGCTACACCTTC.

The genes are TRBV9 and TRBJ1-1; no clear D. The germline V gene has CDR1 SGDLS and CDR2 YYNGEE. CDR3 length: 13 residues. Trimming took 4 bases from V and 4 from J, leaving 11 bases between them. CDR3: CASSSQRSTEAFF. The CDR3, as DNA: TGTGCCAGCAGCTCCCAGCGGAGCACTGAAGCTTTCTTT.

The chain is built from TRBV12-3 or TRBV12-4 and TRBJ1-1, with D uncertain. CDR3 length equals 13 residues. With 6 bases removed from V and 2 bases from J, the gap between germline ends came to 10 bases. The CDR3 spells CASRITVNTEAFF. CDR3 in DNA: TGTGCCAGCAGGATCACAGTTAACACTGAAGCTTTCTTT.

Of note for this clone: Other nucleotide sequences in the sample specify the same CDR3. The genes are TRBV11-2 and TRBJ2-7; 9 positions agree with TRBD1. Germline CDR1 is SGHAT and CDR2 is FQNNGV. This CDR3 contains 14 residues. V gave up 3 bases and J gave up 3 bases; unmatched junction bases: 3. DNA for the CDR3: TGTGCCAGCAGCTTGGGGGGACAGGGCTACGAGCAGTACTTC. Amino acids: CASSLGGQGYEQYF. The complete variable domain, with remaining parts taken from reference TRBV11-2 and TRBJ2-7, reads EAGVAQSPRYKIIEKRQSVAFWCNPISGHATLYWYQQILGQGPKLLIQFQNNGVVDDSQLPKDRFSAERLKGVDSTLKIQPAKLEDSAVYLCASSLGGQGYEQYFGPGTRLTVT.

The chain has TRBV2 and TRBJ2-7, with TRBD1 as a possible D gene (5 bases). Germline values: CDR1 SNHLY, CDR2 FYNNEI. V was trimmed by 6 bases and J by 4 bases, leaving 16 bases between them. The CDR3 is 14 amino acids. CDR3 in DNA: TGTGCCAGCAGGGGGCAGGCAGGCCTGTACGAGCAGTACTTC. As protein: CASRGQAGLYEQYF. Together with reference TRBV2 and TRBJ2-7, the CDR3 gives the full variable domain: EPEVTQTPSHQVTQMGQEVILRCVPISNHLYFYWYRQILGQKVEFLVSFYNNEISEKSEIFDDQFSVERPDGSNFTLKIRSTKLEDSAMYFCASRGQAGLYEQYFGPGTRLTVT.

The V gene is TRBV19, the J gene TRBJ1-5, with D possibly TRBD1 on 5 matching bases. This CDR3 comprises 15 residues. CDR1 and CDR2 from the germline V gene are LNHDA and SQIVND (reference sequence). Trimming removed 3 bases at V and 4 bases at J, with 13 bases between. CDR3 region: CASSIVPGSNQPQHF. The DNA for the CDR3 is TGTGCCAGTAGTATCGTTCCAGGGTCGAATCAGCCCCAGCATTTT.

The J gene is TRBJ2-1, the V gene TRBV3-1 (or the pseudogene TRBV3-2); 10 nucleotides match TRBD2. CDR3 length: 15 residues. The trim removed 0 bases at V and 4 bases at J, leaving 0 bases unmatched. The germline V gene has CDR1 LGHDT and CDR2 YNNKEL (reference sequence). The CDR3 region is CASSQDSGGYNEQFF. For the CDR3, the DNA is TGTGCCAGCAGCCAAGATAGCGGGGGGTACAATGAGCAGTTCTTC.

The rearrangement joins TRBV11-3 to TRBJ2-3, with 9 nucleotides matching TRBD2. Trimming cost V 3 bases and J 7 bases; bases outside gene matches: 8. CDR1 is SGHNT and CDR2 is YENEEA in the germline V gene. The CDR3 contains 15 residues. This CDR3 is CASSFGRGGMNTQYF. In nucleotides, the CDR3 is TGTGCCAGCAGCTTCGGGCGGGGGGGCATGAATACGCAGTATTTT.

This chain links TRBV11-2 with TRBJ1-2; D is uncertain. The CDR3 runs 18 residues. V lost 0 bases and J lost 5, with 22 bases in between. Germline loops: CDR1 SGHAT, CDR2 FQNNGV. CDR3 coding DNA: TGTGCCAGCAGCTTAGATGAAAGCGGCGGTTCCCTGATTTATGGCTACACCTTC. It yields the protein CASSLDESGGSLIYGYTF.

The CDR3 spells CASINRGANVLTF. In nucleotides, the CDR3 is TGTGCCAGCATCAACAGAGGGGCCAACGTCCTGACTTTC. V usage is TRBV3-1 (or the pseudogene TRBV3-2) and J usage is TRBJ2-6; D is unclear. Trimming stripped 7 bases from V and 4 bases from J, with 8 bases between. The CDR3 extends over 13 amino acids. Germline V gene data show CDR1 as LGHDT and CDR2 as YNNKEL (reference sequence).

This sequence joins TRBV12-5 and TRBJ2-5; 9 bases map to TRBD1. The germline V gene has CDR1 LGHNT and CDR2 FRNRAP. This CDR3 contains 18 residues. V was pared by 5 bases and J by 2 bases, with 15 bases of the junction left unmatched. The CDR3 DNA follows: TGTGCTAGTGGTCTCCACCCCGGGACAGGGCTAATTCAAGAGACCCAGTACTTC. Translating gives CASGLHPGTGLIQETQYF.

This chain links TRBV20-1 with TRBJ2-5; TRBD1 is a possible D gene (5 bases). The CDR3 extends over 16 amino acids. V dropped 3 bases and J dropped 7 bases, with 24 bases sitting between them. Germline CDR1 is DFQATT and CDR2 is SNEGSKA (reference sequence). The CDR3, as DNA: TGCAGTGCTAGTTCGGTGGGGCTTGTGGAGATGCGGACCCAGTACTTC. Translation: CSASSVGLVEMRTQYF.